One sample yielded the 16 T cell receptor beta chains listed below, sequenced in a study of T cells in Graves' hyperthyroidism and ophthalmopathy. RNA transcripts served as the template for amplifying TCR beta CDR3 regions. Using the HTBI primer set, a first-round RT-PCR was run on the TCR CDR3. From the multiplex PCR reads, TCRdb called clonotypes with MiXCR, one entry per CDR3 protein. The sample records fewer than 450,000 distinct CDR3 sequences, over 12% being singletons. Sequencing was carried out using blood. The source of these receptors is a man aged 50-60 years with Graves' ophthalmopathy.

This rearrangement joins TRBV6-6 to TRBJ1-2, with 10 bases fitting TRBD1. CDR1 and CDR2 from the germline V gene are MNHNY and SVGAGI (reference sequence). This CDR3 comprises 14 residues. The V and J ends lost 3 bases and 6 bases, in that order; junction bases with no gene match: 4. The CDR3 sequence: CASSYRGQGDGYTF. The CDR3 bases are TGTGCCAGCAGTTATCGAGGACAGGGGGATGGCTACACCTTC.

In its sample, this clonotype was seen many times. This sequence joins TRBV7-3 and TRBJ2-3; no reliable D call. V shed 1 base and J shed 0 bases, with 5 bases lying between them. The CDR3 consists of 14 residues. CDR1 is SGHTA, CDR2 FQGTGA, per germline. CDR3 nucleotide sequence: TGTGCCAGCAGCTTAATTGCGAGCACAGATACGCAGTATTTT. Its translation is CASSLIASTDTQYF.

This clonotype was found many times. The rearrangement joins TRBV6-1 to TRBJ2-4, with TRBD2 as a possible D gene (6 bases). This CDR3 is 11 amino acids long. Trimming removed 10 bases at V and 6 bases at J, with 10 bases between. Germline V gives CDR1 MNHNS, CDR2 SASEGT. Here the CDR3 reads CATKLANIQYF. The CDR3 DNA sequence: TGTGCCACCAAACTAGCAAACATTCAGTACTTC.

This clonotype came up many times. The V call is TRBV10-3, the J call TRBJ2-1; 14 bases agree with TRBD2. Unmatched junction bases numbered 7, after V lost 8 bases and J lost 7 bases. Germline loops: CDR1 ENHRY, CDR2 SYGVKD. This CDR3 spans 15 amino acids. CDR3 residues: CAIGTGTSGSNEQFF. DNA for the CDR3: TGTGCCATCGGAACCGGGACTAGCGGGAGTAATGAGCAGTTCTTC.

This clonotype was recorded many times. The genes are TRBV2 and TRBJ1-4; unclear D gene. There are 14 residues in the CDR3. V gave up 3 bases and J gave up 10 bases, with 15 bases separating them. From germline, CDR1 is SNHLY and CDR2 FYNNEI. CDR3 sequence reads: CASSDVGRVAKLFF. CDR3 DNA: TGTGCCAGCAGTGATGTGGGGAGAGTCGCAAAACTGTTTTTT.

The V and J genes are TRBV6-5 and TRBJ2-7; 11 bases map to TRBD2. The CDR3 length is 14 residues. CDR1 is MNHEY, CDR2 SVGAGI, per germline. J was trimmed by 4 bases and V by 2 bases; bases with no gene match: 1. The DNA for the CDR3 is TGTGCCAGCAGTTACCTAGCGGGAGGTTACGAGCAGTACTTC. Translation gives CASSYLAGGYEQYF.

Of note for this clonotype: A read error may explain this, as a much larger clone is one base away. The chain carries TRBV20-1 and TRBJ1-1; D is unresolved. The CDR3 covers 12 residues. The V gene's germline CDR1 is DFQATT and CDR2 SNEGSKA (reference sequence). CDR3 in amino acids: CSATSTNTEALF. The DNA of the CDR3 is TGCAGTGCAACCAGTACGAACACTGAAGCTCTCTTT.

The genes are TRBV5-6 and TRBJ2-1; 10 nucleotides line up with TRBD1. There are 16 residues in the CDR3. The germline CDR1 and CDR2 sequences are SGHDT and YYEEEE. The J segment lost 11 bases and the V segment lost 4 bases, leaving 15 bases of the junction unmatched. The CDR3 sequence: CASSATGQGFRLKQFF. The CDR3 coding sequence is TGTGCCAGCAGCGCCACGGGACAGGGGTTTCGGTTGAAGCAGTTCTTC.

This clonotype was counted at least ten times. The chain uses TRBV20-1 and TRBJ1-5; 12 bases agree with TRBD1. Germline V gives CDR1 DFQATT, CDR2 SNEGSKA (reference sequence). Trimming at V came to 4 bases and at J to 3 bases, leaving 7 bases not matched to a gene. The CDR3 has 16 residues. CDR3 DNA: TGCAGTGCTATAACCGGGACAGGGGGCTCCAATCAGCCCCAGCATTTT. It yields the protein CSAITGTGGSNQPQHF.

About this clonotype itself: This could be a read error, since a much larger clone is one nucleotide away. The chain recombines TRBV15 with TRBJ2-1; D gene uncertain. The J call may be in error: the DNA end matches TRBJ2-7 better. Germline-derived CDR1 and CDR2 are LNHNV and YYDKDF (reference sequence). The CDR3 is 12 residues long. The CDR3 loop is CATSRNYNEQYF. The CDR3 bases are TGTGCCACCAGCAGAAACTACAATGAGCAGTACTTC.

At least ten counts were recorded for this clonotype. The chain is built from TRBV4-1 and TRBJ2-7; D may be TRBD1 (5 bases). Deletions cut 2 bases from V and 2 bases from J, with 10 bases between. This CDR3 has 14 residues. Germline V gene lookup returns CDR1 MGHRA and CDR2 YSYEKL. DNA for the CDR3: TGCGCCAGCAGCCAACTGCTGACAGCCTACGAGCAGTACTTC. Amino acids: CASSQLLTAYEQYF.

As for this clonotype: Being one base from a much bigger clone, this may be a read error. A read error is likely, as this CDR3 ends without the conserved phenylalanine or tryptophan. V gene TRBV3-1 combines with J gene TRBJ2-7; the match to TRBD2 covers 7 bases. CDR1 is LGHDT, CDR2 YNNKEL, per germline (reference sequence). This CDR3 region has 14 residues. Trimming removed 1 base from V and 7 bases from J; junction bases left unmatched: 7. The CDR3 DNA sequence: TGTGCCAGCAGCCAAGTGGCGGGAGCGAGTGAGCAGTACCTC. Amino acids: CASSQVAGASEQYL.

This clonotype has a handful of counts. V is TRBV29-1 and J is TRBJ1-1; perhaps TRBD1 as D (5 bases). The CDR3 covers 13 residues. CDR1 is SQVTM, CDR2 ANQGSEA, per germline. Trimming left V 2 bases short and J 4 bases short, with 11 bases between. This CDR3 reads CSVEFLGVTEAFF. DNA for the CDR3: TGCAGCGTTGAATTCTTGGGGGTCACTGAAGCTTTCTTT.

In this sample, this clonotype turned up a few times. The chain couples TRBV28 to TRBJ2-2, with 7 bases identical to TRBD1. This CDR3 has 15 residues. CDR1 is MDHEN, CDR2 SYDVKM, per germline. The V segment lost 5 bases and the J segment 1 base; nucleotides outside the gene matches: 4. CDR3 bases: TGTGCCAGCAGTGTCCGGGACAGGAACACCGGGGAGCTGTTTTTT. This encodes CASSVRDRNTGELFF.

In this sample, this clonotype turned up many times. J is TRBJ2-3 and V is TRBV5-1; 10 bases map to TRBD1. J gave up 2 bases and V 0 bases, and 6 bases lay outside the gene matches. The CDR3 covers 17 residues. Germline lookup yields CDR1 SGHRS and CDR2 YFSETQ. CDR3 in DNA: TGCGCCAGCAGCTTGGGGACAGGGGGATCGCTCACAGATACGCAGTATTTT. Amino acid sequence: CASSLGTGGSLTDTQYF.

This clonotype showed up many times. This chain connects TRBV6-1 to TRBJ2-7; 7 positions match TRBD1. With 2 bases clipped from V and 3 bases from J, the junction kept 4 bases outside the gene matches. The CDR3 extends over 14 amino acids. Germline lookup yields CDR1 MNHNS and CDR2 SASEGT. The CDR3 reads CASSEQGVNYEQYF. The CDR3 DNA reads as TGTGCCAGCAGTGAACAGGGGGTAAACTACGAGCAGTACTTC.